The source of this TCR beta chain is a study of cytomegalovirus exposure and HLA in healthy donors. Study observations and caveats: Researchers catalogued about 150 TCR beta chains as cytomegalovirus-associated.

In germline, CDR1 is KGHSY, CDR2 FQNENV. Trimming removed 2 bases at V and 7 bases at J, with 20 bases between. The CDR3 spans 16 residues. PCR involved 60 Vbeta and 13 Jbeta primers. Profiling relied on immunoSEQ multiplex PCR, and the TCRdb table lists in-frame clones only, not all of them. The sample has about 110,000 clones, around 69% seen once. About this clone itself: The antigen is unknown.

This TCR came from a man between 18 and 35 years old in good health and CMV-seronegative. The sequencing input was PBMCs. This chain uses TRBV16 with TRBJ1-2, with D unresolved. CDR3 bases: TGTGCCAGCAGCCAAAACCCTTCGCCGGAGTCGGGTGGCTACACCTTC. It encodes CASSQNPSPESGGYTF.